This TCR beta chain was observed in a study of identical twins. Germline-derived CDR1 and CDR2 are MNHNY and SVGAGI (reference sequence). The CDR3 runs 14 residues. The junction had 7 bases not matched to a gene; V was cut back by 6 bases and J by 5 bases. TCRdb used MiXCR to reprocess the 5' RACE reads, holding one entry per CDR3 protein. Seen here are some 1,600,000 distinct CDR3 sequences, less than 40% observed once, and the top ten hold under 0.35%. The chain carries TRBV6-6 and TRBJ1-5; 7 nucleotides align to TRBD1. The TCR comes from a newborn girl in good health. Sequencing was performed on cord blood. The chain's CDR3 is CASSYRQGHQPQHF. Here the CDR3 DNA reads TGTGCCAGCAGCTATAGACAGGGTCATCAGCCCCAGCATTTT.